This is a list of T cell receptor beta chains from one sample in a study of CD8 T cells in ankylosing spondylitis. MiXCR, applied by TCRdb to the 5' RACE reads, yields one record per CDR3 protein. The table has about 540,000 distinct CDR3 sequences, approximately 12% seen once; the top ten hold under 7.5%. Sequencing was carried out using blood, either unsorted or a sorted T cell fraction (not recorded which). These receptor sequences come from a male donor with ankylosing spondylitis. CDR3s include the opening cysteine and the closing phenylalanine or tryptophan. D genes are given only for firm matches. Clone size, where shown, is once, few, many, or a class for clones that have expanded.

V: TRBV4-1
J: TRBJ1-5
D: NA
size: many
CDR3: CASSQGGTAYSNQPQHF
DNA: TGCGCCAGCAGCCAAGGAGGAACGGCATATAGCAATCAGCCCCAGCATTTT

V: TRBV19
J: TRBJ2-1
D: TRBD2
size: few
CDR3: CASRGWLAGGLSYNEQFF
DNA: TGTGCCAGTAGAGGGTGGCTAGCGGGAGGACTTTCCTACAATGAGCAGTTCTTC

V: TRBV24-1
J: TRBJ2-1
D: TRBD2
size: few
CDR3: CATSEPSGSQYNEQFF
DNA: TGTGCCACCAGTGAACCCAGCGGGAGTCAGTACAATGAGCAGTTCTTC

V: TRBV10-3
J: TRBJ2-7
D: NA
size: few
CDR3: CAISEQIDEQYF
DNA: TGTGCCATCAGTGAACAGATCGACGAGCAGTACTTC

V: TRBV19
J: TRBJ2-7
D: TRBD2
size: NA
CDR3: CASSIGGGRRYEQYF
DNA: TGTGCCAGTAGTATCGGCGGGGGGCGAAGGTACGAGCAGTACTTC

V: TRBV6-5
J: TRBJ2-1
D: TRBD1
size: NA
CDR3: CASSYTGTGGNEQFF
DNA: TGTGCCAGCAGTTACACCGGGACAGGGGGGAATGAGCAGTTCTTC

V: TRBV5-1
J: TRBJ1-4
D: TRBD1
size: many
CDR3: CASSSGQGTNEKLFF
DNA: TGCGCCAGCAGCTCTGGACAGGGCACTAATGAAAAACTGTTTTTT

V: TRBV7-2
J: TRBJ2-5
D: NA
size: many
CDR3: CASSPISAMEETQYF
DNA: TGTGCCAGCAGCCCGATATCGGCCATGGAGGAGACCCAGTACTTC

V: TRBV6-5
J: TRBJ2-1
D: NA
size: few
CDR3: CASSYWQRRGEQFF
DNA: TGTGCCAGCAGTTACTGGCAGCGGCGGGGTGAGCAGTTCTTC

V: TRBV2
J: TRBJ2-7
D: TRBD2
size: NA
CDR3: CASSEGLAASYEQYF
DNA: TGTGCCAGCAGTGAAGGACTAGCGGCGTCTTACGAGCAGTACTTC

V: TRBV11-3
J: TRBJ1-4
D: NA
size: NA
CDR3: CASSLGALNEKLFF
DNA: TGTGCCAGCAGCTTGGGAGCGCTTAATGAAAAACTGTTTTTT

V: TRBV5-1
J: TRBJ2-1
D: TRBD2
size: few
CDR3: CASSSQTSGASYNEQFF
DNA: TGCGCCAGCAGCTCCCAGACTAGCGGGGCTTCCTACAATGAGCAGTTCTTC

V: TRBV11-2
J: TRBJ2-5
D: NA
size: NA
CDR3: CASSLEPSRTATNQETQYF
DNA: TGTGCCAGCAGCTTAGAACCGTCCAGGACGGCTACCAACCAAGAGACCCAGTACTTC

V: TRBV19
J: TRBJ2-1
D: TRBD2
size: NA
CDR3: CASIGSGRVNNEQFF
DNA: TGTGCCAGTATAGGTAGCGGGAGGGTGAACAATGAGCAGTTCTTC

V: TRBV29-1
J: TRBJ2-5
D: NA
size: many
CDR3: CSVEDLQGHNF
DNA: TGCAGCGTTGAAGATCTCCAAGGCCATAACTTC

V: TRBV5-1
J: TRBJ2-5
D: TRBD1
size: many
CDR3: CASSSLDRTETQYF
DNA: TGCGCCAGCAGCTCCCTGGACAGGACAGAGACCCAGTACTTC

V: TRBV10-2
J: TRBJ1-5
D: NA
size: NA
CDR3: CASSPAGSRNQPQHF
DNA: TGCGCCAGCAGCCCTGCGGGAAGCAGAAATCAGCCCCAGCATTTT

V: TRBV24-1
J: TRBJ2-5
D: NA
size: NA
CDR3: CATSDFGTRKETQYF
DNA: TGTGCCACCAGTGATTTCGGGACACGAAAAGAGACCCAGTACTTC

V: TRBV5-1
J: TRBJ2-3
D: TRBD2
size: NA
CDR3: CASSFFTGTSGMRTDTQYF
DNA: TGCGCCAGCAGCTTCTTTACCGGGACTAGCGGGATGCGGACAGATACGCAGTATTTT

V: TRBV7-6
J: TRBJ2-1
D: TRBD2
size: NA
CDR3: CASSFYLAGDYNEQFF
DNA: TGTGCCAGCAGCTTCTATCTAGCGGGAGATTACAATGAGCAGTTCTTC

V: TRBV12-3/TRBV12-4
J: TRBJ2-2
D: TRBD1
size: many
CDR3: CASTLTGVGELFF
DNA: TGTGCCAGCACCCTCACAGGGGTCGGGGAGCTGTTTTTT

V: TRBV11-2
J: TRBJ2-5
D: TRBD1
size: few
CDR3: CASSLASGQGETQYF
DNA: TGTGCCAGCAGCTTAGCTTCCGGACAGGGCGAGACCCAGTACTTC

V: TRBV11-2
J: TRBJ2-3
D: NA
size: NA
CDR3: CASSSLVRGADTQYF
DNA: TGTGCCAGCAGCTCACTCGTGAGGGGAGCAGATACGCAGTATTTT

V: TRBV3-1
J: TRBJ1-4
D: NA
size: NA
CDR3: CASSQERGGSEKLFF
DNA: TGTGCCAGCAGCCAAGAGCGGGGAGGAAGTGAAAAACTGTTTTTT

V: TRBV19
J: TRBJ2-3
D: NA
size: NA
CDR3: CASSYGSSSTDTQYF
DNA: TGTGCCAGTAGTTACGGGAGCTCTAGCACAGATACGCAGTATTTT

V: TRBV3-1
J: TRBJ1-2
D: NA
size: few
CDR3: CASRDRDYGYTF
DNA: TGTGCCAGTAGGGACCGAGACTATGGCTACACCTTC

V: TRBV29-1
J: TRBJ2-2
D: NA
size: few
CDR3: CSAGGSGQLFF
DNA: TGCAGCGCGGGGGGCAGCGGACAGCTGTTTTTT

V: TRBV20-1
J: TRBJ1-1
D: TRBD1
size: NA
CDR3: CSARDRVISEAFF
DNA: TGCAGTGCAAGGGACAGGGTAATTTCTGAAGCTTTCTTT

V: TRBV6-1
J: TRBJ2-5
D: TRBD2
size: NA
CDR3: CASTNNWGLVEQETQYF
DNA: TGTGCCAGCACCAATAATTGGGGACTAGTCGAACAAGAGACCCAGTACTTC

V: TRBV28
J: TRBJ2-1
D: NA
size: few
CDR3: CASSLIGTGTTQFF
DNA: TGTGCCAGCAGTTTAATTGGTACCGGGACAACGCAGTTCTTC

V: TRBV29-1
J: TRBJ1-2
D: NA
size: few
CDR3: CSVEGSGWGNTF
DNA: TGCAGCGTTGAAGGCAGCGGTTGGGGCAACACCTTC

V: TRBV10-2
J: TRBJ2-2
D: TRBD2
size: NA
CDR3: CASSEFSGSFTEELFF
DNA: TGCGCCAGCAGTGAGTTTAGCGGGAGTTTCACCGAGGAGCTGTTTTTT

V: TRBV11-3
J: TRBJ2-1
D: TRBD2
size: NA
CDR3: CASSPWVGLAYEQFF
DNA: TGTGCCAGCAGCCCCTGGGTGGGACTAGCATATGAGCAGTTCTTC

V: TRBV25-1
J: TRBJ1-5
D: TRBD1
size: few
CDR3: CASSRLGRDRVRGSNQPQHF
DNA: TGTGCCAGCAGTCGCCTTGGGCGGGACAGGGTAAGAGGGAGCAATCAGCCCCAGCATTTT

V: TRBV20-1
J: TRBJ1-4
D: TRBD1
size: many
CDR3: CSAREQGAREKLFF
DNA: TGCAGTGCTAGAGAACAGGGGGCTCGTGAAAAACTGTTTTTT

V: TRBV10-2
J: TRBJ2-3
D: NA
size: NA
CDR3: CASSDRTPTDTQYF
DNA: TGCGCCAGCAGTGACCGCACCCCCACAGATACGCAGTATTTT

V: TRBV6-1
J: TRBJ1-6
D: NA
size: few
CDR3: CASSPGTRGSPLHF
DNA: TGTGCCAGCAGTCCGGGAACCCGTGGTTCACCCCTCCACTTT

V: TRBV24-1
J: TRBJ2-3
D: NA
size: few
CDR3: CATSDLGLTDTQYF
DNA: TGTGCCACCAGTGATTTGGGACTCACAGATACGCAGTATTTT

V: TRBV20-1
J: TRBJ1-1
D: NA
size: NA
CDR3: CSASREGDTEAFF
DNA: TGCAGTGCTAGTCGGGAGGGGGACACTGAAGCTTTCTTT

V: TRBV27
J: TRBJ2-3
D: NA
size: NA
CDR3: CASSLSGVADTQYF
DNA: TGTGCCAGCAGTTTATCGGGAGTGGCGGATACGCAGTATTTT

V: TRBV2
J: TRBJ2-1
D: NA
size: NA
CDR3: CASSEWAEYNEQFF
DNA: TGTGCCAGCAGTGAATGGGCGGAGTACAATGAGCAGTTCTTC